The clone carrying this TCR beta chain showed up just once. These data come from a study of blood T cell repertoires in COVID-19. Study-wide background: Researchers got acute and convalescent COVID-19 samples from the United States, Italy and Spain. The analysed material was cDNA or gDNA that came from T cells, B-cell-depleted T cells, or PBMCs.

Enrolment of Seattle patients took place during active infection, and they were followed longitudinally. Original data processing: The authors estimated nucleated cell counts from reference gene primer amplification. Sequencing was performed with immunoSEQ multiplex PCR; in TCRdb, only in-frame clones are kept and a portion is missing. V and J calls and clone size are given by that table; D and trimming were obtained from the DNA. The profile shows around 370,000 clones, around nine tenths of them singletons. Germline loops: CDR1 SEHNR, CDR2 FQNEAQ (reference sequence). Deletions cut 2 bases from V and 7 bases from J, with 8 bases between. CDR3 length: 12 residues.

Sequencing was performed on peripheral blood. The chain recombines TRBV7-9 with TRBJ1-2; no clear D gene. The TCR comes from a woman in her 70s with COVID-19, enrolled during active disease. DNA of the CDR3: TGTGCCAGCAGCTTACTGGAGAGTGGCTACACCTTC. Protein: CASSLLESGYTF.